This T cell receptor beta chain was captured by sequencing in a study of identical twins. The authors used template switching to add a universal primer site and gave cDNA unique molecular identifiers. MiXCR, applied by TCRdb to the 5' RACE reads, yields one record per CDR3 protein. The sample shows fewer than 500,000 distinct CDR3 sequences, around 15% of them seen only once. Notes on this clonotype: Its antigen is unknown.

Regarding the study as a whole: Zero-insertion analyses could be partly confounded by invariant MAIT and iNKT cells.

This sample also appeared in a second study, on yellow fever vaccine responses in identical twins.

Sequenced sample: CD4+ T cells sorted from blood. The receptor was derived from a young woman in good health.

The CDR3 bases are TGTGCCAGCAGTGAAAGCGTGACCTACGAGCAGTACTTC. Protein sequence: CASSESVTYEQYF. The chain has TRBV12-3 or TRBV12-4 and TRBJ2-7; D not resolved. Trimming shortened V by 5 bases and J by 2 bases, and 10 bases separated the two germline ends. The CDR3 sequence is 13 residues long.